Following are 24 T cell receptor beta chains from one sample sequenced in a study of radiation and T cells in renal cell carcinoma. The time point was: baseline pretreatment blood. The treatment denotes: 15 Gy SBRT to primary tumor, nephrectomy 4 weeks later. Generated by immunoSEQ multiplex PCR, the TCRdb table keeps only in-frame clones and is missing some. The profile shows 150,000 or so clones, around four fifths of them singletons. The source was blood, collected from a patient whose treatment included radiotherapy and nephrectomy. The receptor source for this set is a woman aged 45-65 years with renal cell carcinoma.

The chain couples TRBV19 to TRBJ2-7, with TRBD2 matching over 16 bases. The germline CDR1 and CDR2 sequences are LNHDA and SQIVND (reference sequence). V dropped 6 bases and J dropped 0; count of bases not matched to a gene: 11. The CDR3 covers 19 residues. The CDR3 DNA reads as TGTGCCAGTAGCCTGAGACCGGGACTAGCGGGAGGGGGCTCCTACGAGCAGTACTTC. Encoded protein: CASSLRPGLAGGGSYEQYF.

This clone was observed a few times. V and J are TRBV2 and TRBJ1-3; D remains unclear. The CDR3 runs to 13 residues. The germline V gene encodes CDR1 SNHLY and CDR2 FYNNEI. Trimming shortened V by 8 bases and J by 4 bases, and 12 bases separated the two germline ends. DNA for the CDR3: TGTGCCAGCGGCAATGCTCCCGGAAACACCATATATTTT. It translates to CASGNAPGNTIYF.

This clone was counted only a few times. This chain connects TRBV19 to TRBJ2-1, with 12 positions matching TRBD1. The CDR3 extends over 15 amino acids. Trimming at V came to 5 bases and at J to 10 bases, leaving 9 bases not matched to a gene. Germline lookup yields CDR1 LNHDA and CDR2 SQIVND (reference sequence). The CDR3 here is CASSPRDRGLGEQFF. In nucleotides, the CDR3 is TGTGCCAGTAGTCCACGGGACAGGGGGCTCGGGGAGCAGTTCTTC.

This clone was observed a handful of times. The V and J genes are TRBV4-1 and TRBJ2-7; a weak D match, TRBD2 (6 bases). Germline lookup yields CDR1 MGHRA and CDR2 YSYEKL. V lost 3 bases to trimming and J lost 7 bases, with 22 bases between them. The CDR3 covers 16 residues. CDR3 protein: CASSHLSRQGGGEQYF. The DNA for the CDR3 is TGCGCCAGCAGCCACCTCTCCCGGCAGGGAGGCGGGGAGCAGTACTTC.

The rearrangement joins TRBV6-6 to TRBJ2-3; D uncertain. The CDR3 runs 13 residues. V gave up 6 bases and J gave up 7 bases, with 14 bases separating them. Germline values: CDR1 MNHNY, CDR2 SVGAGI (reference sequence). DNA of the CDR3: TGTGCCAGCAGCCTTATGGAGTCGTATACGCAGTATTTT. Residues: CASSLMESYTQYF.

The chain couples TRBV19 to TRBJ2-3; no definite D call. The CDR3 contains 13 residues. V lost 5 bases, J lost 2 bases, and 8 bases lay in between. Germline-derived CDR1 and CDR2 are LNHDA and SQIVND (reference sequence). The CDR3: CASSRQDTDTQYF. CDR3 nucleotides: TGTGCCAGTAGTCGCCAAGACACAGATACGCAGTATTTT.

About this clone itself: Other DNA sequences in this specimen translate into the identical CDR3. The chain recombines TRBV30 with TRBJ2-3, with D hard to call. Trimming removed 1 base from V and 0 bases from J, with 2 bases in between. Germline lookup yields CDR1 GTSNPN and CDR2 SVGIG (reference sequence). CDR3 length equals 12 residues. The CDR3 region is CAWSESTDTQYF. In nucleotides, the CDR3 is TGTGCCTGGAGTGAGAGCACAGATACGCAGTATTTT.

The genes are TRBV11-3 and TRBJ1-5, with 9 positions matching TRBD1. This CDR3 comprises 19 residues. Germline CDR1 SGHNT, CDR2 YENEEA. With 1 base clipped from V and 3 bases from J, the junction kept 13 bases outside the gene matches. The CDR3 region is CASSLVALRDRAYNQPQHF. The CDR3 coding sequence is TGTGCCAGCAGCTTAGTGGCCCTCCGGGACAGGGCTTACAATCAGCCCCAGCATTTT.

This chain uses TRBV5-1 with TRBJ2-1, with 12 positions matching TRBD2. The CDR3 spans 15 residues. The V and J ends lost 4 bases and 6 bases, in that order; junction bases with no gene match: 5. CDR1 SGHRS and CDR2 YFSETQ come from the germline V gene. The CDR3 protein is CASSLRLAGANEQFF. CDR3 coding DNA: TGCGCCAGCAGCCTAAGACTAGCGGGGGCCAATGAGCAGTTCTTC.

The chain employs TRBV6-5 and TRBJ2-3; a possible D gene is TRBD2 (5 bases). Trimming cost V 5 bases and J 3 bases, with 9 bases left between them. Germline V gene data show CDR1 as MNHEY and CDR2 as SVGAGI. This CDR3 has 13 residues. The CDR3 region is CASSRGSTDTQYF. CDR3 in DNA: TGTGCCAGCAGTCGCGGGTCGACAGATACGCAGTATTTT.

CDR3 protein: CASSLDPRGGYEQYF. The DNA for the CDR3 is TGTGCCAGCAGCTTAGATCCGCGGGGCGGGTACGAGCAGTACTTC. The J gene is TRBJ2-7, the V gene TRBV7-2; weak D call: TRBD2 (6 bases). The V end was cut by 1 base, the J end by 4 bases, with 14 bases between. Germline V lookup: CDR1 SGHTA, CDR2 FQGNSA. This CDR3 has 15 amino acids.

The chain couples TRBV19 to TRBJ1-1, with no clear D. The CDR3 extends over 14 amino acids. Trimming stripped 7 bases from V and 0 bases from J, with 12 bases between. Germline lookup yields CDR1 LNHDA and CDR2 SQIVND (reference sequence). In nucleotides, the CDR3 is TGTGCCAGTAAAGCCCGATCCCTGAACACTGAAGCTTTCTTT. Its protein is CASKARSLNTEAFF.

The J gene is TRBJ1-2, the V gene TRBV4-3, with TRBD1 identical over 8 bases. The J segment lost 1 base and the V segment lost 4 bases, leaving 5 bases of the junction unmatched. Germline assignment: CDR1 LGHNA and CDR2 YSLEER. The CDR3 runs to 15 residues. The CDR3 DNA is TGCGCCAGCAGCCCTTCAGGACAGGGTAACTATGGCTACACCTTC. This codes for CASSPSGQGNYGYTF.

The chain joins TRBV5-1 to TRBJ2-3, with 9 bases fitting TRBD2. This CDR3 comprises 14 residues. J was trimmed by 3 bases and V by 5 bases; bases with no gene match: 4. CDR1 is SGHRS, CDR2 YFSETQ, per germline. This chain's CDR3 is CASRVAGATDTQYF. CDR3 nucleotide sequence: TGCGCCAGCAGGGTAGCGGGGGCGACAGATACGCAGTATTTT.

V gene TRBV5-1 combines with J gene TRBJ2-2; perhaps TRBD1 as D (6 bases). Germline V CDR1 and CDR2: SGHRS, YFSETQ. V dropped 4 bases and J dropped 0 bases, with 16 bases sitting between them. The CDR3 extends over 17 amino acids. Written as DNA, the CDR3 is TGCGCCAGCAGCCCAAGGTCGGGGACAACGAACACCGGGGAGCTGTTTTTT. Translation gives CASSPRSGTTNTGELFF.

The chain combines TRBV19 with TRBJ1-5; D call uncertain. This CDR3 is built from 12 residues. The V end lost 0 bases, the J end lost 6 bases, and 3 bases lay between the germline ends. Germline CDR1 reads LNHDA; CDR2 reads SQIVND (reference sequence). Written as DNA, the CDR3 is TGTGCCAGTAGTATAGATCCTCAGCCCCAGCATTTT. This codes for CASSIDPQPQHF.

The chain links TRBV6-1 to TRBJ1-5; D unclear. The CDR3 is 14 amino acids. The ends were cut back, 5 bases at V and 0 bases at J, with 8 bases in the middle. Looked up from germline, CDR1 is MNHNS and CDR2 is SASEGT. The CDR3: CASSTTYSNQPQHF. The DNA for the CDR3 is TGTGCCAGCAGTACTACTTATAGCAATCAGCCCCAGCATTTT.

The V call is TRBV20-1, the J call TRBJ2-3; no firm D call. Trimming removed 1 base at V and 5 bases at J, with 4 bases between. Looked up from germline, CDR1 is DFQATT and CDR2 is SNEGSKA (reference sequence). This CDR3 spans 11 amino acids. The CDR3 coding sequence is TGCAGTGCTAGAGCGTTAGATACGCAGTATTTT. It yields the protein CSARALDTQYF.

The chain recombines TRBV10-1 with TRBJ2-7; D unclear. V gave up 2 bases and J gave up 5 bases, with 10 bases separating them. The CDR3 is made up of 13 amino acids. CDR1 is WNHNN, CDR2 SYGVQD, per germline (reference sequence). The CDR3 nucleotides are TGCGCCAGCAGTGAGCTTGGTCTTAACGAGCAGTACTTC. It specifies CASSELGLNEQYF.

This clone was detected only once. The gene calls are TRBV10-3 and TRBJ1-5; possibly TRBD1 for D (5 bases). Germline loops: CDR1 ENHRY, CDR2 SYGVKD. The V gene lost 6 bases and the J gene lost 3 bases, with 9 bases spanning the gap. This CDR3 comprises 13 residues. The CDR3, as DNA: TGTGCCATCAGGGCAGGGATCAATCAGCCCCAGCATTTT. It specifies CAIRAGINQPQHF.

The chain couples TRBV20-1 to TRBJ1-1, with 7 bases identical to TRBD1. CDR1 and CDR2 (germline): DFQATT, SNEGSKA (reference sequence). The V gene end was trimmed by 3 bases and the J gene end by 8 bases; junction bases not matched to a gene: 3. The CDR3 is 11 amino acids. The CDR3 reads CSASLQGEAFF. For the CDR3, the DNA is TGCAGTGCTAGCCTACAGGGGGAAGCTTTCTTT.

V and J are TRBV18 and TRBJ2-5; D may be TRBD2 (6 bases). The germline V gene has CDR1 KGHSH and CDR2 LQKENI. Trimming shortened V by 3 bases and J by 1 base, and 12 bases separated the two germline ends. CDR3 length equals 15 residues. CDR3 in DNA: TGTGCCAGCTCACCCCCAGGCGGGATCCAAGAGACCCAGTACTTC. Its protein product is CASSPPGGIQETQYF.

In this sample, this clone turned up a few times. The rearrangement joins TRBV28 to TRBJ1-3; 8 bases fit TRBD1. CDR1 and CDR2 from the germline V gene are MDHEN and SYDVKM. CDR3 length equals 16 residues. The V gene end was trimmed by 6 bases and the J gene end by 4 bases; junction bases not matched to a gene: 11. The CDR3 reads CASSVDQGARGNTIYF. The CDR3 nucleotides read TGTGCCAGCAGCGTCGACCAGGGGGCGCGAGGAAACACCATATATTTT.

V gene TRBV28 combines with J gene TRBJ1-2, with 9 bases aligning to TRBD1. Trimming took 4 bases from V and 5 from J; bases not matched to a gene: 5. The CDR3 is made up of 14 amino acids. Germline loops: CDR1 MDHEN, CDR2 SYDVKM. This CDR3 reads CASSSTGGAYGYTF. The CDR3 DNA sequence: TGTGCCAGCAGTTCCACAGGGGGCGCATATGGCTACACCTTC.